The sequence of this T cell receptor (beta chain) was determined in a study of blood T cell repertoires in COVID-19. Across the whole study: The study drew acute and convalescent COVID-19 samples from the United States, Italy and Spain. PBMCs, B-cell-depleted T cells, or T cells provided the cDNA or gDNA that made up the material.

Source study methods: Amplification from reference gene primers served as the basis for estimated nucleated cell counts. Sequencing used immunoSEQ multiplex PCR; TCRdb keeps in-frame clones, though not all of them. V and J calls and clone size are copied from that table; D and trimming were computed from the DNA. The data show some 300,000 clones, more than 70% seen once. This clone was recorded many times. The CDR3 is made up of 16 amino acids. Trimming took 4 bases from V and 0 from J, leaving 14 bases between them. Germline V CDR1 and CDR2: MGHRA, YSYEKL. The chain is built from TRBV4-1 and TRBJ2-3; no definite D call. The receptor comes from a woman aged 25 to 39 who had recovered from COVID-19. Sequences were obtained from peripheral blood. CDR3 sequence (DNA): TGCGCCAGCAGCCCCAGGCACGAGTCTAGCACAGATACGCAGTATTTT. Protein product: CASSPRHESSTDTQYF.